A selection of T cell receptor beta chains follows, all from one sample in a study of cytomegalovirus exposure and HLA in healthy donors. TCRdb's table, derived via immunoSEQ multiplex PCR, lists solely in-frame clones and lacks some. The sample consists of 150,000 to 160,000 clones, about 80% of them appearing once. The sample comprised PBMCs. The receptors originated from a man in his thirties or forties in good health and CMV-seropositive. Each CDR3 is given with its conserved first and last residue. Each record gives: J gene, D gene, clone size, V gene, CDR3 protein, CDR3 DNA. D genes are given only for firm matches. The size field is filled for only some rows; it gives once, few, many or a size class.

>TRBJ1-1|TRBD1|NA|TRBV7-2
CASSLPDQGAWEAFF
TGTGCCAGCAGCTTACCGGACCAGGGGGCATGGGAGGCTTTCTTT
>TRBJ2-7|NA|NA|TRBV5-1
CASSLAPLGADSYEQYF
TGCGCCAGCAGCTTGGCCCCATTAGGAGCGGACTCCTACGAGCAGTACTTC
>TRBJ2-3|TRBD2|NA|TRBV19
CASRSASGSIDTQYF
TGTGCCAGTAGGTCGGCTAGCGGGAGTATAGATACGCAGTATTTT
>TRBJ2-7|NA|NA|TRBV7-2
CASSLASGRSYEQYF
TGTGCCAGCAGCTTAGCTAGCGGACGCTCCTACGAGCAGTACTTC
>TRBJ2-6|NA|once|TRBV7-2
CASSWGVHGANVLTF
TGTGCCAGCAGCTGGGGGGTGCATGGGGCCAACGTCCTGACTTTC
>TRBJ1-1|TRBD1|NA|TRBV18
CASLQGLNTEAFF
TGTGCCAGCTTACAGGGGCTGAACACTGAAGCTTTCTTT
>TRBJ1-1|NA|NA|TRBV25-1
CASSESDTQAFF
TGTGCCAGCAGTGAATCGGACACCCAAGCTTTCTTT
>TRBJ1-2|NA|NA|TRBV6-5
CASSYRAYTSVYGYTF
TGTGCCAGCAGTTACAGAGCCTATACCTCCGTCTATGGCTACACCTTC
>TRBJ2-7|TRBD1|few|TRBV5-1
CASSERTGTGGSYEQYF
TGCGCCAGCAGCGAACGCACCGGGACAGGGGGCAGTTACGAGCAGTACTTC
>TRBJ2-1|TRBD2|NA|TRBV27
CASSPTSGRALRNEQFF
TGTGCCAGCAGTCCGACTAGCGGGAGGGCCCTGAGAAATGAGCAGTTCTTC
>TRBJ2-1|TRBD2|NA|TRBV7-2
CASSLVVGGNDEQFF
TGTGCCAGCAGCTTAGTGGTGGGAGGGAACGATGAGCAGTTCTTC
>TRBJ2-3|TRBD2|NA|TRBV30
CAWSPGLADTQYF
TGTGCCTGGAGCCCGGGACTAGCGGATACGCAGTATTTT
>TRBJ2-1|NA|once|TRBV7-3
CASSSPTSNNEQFF
TGTGCCAGCAGCTCCCCGACTAGTAACAATGAGCAGTTCTTC
>TRBJ2-2|NA|NA|TRBV6-4
CATSKSANTGELFF
TGTGCCACTTCTAAGTCGGCGAACACCGGGGAGCTGTTTTTT
>TRBJ2-1|TRBD2|NA|TRBV28
CASSQPSGRGDEQFF
TGTGCCAGCAGCCAACCTAGCGGGAGGGGCGATGAGCAGTTCTTC
>TRBJ1-4|TRBD1|NA|TRBV28
CASITQGVNEKLFF
TGTGCCAGCATAACCCAGGGGGTAAATGAAAAACTGTTTTTT
>TRBJ2-3|TRBD2|NA|TRBV5-1
CASRREVSPDTQYF
TGCGCCAGCAGGCGGGAGGTCTCCCCAGATACGCAGTATTTT
>TRBJ1-5|NA|NA|TRBV6-5
CASRRTVNQPQHF
TGTGCCAGCAGGCGGACAGTGAATCAGCCCCAGCATTTT
>TRBJ1-4|NA|once|TRBV28
CASSHRQGRATNEKLFF
TGTGCCAGCAGTCACCGGCAGGGTAGGGCAACTAATGAAAAACTGTTTTTT
>TRBJ1-2|TRBD1|NA|TRBV4-1
CASSQERDRGNYGYTF
TGCGCCAGCAGCCAAGAGCGGGACAGGGGAAACTATGGCTACACCTTC